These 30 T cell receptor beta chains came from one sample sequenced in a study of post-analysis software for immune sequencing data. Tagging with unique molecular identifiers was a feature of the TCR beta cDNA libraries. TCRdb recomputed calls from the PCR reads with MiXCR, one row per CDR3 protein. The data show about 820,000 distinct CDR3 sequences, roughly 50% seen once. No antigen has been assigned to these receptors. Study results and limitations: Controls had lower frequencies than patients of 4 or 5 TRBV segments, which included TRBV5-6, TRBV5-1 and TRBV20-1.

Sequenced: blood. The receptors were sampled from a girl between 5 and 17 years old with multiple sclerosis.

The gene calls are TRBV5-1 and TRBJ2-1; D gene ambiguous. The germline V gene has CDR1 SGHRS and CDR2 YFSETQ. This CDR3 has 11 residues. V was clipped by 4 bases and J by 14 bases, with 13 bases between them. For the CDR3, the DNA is TGCGCCAGCAGCGGTAGCCGCCGGGAGTTCTTC. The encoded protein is CASSGSRREFF. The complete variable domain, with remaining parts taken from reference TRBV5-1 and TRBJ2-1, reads KAGVTQTPRYLIKTRGQQVTLSCSPISGHRSVSWYQQTPGQGLQFLFEYFSETQRNKGNFPGRFSGRQFSNSRSEMNVSTLELGDSALYLCASSGSRREFFGPGTRLTVL.

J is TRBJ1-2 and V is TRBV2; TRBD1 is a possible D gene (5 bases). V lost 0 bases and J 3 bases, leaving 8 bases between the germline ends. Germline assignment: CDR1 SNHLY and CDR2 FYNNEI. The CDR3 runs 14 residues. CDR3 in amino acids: CASSEAGRDYGYTF. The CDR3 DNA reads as TGTGCCAGCAGTGAAGCAGGCAGGGACTATGGCTACACCTTC.

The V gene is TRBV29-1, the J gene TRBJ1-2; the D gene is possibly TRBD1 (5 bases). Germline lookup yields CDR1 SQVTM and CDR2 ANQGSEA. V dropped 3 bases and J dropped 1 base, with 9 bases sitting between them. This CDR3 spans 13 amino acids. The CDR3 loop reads CSVEVDNNYGYTF. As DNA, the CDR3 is TGCAGCGTTGAGGTGGACAATAACTATGGCTACACCTTC.

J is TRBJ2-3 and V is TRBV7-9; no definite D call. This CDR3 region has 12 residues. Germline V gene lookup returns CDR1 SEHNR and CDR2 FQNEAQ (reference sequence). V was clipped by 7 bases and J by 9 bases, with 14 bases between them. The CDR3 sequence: CASTRSQITQYF. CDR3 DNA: TGTGCCAGCACCCGATCACAGATAACGCAGTATTTT.

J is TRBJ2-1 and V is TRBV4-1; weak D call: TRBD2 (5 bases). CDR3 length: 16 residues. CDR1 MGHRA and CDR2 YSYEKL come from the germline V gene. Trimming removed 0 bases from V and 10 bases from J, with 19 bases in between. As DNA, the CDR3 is TGCGCCAGCAGCCAAGATCCCACGAGCGGTCTCTACGAGCAGTTCTTC. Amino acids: CASSQDPTSGLYEQFF.

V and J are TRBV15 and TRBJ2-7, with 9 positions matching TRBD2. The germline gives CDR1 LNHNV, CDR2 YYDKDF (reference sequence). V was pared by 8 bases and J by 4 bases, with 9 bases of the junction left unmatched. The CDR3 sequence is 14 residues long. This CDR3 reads CATSSSGTTYEQYF. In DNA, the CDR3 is TGTGCCACCTCCTCTAGCGGGACCACTTACGAGCAGTACTTC.

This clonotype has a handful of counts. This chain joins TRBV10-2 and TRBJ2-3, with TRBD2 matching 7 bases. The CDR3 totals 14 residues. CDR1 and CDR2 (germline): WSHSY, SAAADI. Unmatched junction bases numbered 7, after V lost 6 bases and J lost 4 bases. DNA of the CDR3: TGCGCCAGCAGGAGCGGGACGTCTTCAGATACGCAGTATTTT. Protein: CASRSGTSSDTQYF.

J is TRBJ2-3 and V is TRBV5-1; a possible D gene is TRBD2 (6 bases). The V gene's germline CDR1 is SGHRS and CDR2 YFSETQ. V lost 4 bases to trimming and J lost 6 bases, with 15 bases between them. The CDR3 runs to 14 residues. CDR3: CASSPEIAGDTQYF. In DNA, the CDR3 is TGCGCCAGCAGCCCCGAGATTGCGGGGGATACGCAGTATTTT.

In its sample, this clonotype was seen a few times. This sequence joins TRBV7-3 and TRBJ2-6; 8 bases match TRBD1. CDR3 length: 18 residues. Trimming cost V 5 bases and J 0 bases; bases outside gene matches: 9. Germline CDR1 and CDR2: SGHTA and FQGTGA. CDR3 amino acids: CASSTFRGLTSGANVLTF. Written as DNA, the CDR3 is TGTGCCAGCAGCACCTTCAGGGGGCTCACCTCTGGGGCCAACGTCCTGACTTTC.

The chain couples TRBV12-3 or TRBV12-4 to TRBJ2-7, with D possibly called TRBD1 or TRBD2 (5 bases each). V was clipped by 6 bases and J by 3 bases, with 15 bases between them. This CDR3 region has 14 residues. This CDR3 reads CASSARENGYEQYF. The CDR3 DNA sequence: TGTGCCAGCAGCGCCAGGGAGAATGGCTACGAGCAGTACTTC.

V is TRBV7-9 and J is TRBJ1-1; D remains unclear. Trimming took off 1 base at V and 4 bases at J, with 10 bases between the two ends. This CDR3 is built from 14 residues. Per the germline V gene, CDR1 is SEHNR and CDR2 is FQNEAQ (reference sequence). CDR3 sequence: CASSLERGGTEAFF. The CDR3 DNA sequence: TGTGCCAGCAGCTTAGAGCGGGGAGGCACTGAAGCTTTCTTT.

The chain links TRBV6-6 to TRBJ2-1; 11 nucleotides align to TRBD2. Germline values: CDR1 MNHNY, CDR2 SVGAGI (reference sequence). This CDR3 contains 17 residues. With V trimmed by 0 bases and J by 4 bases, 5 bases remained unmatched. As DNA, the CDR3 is TGTGCCAGCAGTTACTCAGGACTAGCGGGTGTTTACAATGAGCAGTTCTTC. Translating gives CASSYSGLAGVYNEQFF.

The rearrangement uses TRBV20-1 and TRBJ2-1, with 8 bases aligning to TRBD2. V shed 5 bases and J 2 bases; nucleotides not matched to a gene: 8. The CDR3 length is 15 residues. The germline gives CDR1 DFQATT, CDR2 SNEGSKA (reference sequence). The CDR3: CSASKAGVTYNEQFF. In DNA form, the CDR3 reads TGCAGTGCTTCTAAAGCGGGAGTCACCTACAATGAGCAGTTCTTC.

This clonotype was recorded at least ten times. The CDR3 DNA follows: TGCAGCGTTGCACAAACGAGCACAGATACGCAGTATTTT. Its translation is CSVAQTSTDTQYF. V is TRBV29-1 and J is TRBJ2-3; D remains unclear. This CDR3 has 13 amino acids. Trimming took 4 bases from V and 0 from J, leaving 8 bases between them. The germline CDR1 and CDR2 sequences are SQVTM and ANQGSEA.

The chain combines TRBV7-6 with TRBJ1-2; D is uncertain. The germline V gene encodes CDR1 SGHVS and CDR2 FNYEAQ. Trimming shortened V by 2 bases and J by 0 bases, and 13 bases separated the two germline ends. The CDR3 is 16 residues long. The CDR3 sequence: CASSLSPAVSNYGYTF. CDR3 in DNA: TGTGCCAGCAGCTTAAGTCCGGCAGTTTCTAACTATGGCTACACCTTC.

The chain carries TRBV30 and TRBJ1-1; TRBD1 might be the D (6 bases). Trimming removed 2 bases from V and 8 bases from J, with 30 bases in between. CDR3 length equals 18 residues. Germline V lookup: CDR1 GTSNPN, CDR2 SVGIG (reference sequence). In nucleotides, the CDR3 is TGTGCCTGGAGTCTCGGTTCTCTGGGGGACATTGTAAGGACCGAAGCTTTCTTT. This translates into CAWSLGSLGDIVRTEAFF. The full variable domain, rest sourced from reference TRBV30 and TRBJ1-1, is SQTIHQWPATLVQPVGSPLSLECTVEGTSNPNLYWYRQAAGRGLQLLFYSVGIGQISSEVPQNLSASRPQDRQFILSSKKLLLSDSGFYLCAWSLGSLGDIVRTEAFFGQGTRLTVV.

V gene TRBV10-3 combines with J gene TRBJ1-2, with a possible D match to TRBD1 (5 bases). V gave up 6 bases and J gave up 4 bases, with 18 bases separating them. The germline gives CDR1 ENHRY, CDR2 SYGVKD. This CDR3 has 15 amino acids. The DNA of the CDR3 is TGTGCCATCAGCGCCGACCCGGGGCCTGCCTATGGCTACACCTTC. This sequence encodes CAISADPGPAYGYTF.

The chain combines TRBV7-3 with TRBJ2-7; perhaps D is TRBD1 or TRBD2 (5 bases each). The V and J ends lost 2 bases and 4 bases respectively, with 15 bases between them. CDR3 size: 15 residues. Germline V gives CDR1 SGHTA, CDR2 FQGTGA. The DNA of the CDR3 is TGTGCCAGCAGCTTACACGGGGCCGACTCATACGAGCAGTACTTC. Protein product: CASSLHGADSYEQYF.

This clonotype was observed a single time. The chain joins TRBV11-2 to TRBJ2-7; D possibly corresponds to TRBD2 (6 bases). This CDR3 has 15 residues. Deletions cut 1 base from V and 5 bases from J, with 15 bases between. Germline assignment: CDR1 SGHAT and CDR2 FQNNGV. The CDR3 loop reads CASSLGPGTVNEQYF. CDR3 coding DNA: TGTGCCAGCAGCTTAGGGCCAGGGACTGTCAACGAGCAGTACTTC.

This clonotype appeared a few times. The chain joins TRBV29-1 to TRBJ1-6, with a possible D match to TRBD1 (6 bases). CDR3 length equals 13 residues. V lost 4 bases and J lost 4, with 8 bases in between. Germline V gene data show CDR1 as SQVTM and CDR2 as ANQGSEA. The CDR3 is CSVATGYNSPLHF. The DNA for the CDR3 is TGCAGCGTTGCTACAGGGTATAATTCACCCCTCCACTTT.

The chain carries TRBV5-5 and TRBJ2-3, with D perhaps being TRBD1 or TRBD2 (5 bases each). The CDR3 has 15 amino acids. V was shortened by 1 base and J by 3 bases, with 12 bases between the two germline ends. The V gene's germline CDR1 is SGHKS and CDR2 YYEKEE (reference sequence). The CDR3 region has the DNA TGTGCCAGCAGCTTGTGGGGGAGAGGGACAGATACGCAGTATTTT. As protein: CASSLWGRGTDTQYF.

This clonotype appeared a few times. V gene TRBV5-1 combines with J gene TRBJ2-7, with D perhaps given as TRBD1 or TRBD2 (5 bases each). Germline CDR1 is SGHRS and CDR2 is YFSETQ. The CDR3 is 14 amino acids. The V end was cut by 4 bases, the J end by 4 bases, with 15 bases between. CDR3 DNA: TGCGCCAGCAGCCCGCGAGGGGATCTGTACGAGCAGTACTTC. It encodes CASSPRGDLYEQYF.

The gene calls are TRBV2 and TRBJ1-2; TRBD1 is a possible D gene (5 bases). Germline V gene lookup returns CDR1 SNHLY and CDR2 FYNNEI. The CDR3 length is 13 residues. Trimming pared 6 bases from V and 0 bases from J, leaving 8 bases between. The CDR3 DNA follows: TGTGCCAGCAGGCTGGACACTAACTATGGCTACACCTTC. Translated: CASRLDTNYGYTF.

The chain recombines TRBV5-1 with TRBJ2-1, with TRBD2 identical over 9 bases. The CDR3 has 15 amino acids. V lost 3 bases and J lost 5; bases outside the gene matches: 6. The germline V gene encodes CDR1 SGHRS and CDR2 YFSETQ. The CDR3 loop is CASSSEGLAHNEQFF. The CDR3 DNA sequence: TGCGCCAGCAGCTCGGAGGGACTAGCCCACAATGAGCAGTTCTTC.

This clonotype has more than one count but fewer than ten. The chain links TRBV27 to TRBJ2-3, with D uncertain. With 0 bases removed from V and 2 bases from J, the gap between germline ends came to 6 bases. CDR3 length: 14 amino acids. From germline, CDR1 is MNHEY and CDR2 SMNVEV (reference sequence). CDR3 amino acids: CASSLSSHTDTQYF. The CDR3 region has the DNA TGTGCCAGCAGTTTATCGAGTCACACAGATACGCAGTATTTT.

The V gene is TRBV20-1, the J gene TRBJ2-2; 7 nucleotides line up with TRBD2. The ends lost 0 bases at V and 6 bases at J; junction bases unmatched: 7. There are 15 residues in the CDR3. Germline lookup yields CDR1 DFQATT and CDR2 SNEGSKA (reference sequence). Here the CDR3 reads CSARDPQRDAGELFF. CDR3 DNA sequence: TGCAGTGCTAGAGATCCCCAGCGGGACGCCGGGGAGCTGTTTTTT.

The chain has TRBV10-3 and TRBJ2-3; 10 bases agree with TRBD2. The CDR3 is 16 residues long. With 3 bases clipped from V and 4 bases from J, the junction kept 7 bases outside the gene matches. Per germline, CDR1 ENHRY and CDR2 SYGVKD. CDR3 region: CAISDGAGGPPDTQYF. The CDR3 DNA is TGTGCCATCAGTGATGGAGCGGGAGGGCCCCCAGATACGCAGTATTTT.

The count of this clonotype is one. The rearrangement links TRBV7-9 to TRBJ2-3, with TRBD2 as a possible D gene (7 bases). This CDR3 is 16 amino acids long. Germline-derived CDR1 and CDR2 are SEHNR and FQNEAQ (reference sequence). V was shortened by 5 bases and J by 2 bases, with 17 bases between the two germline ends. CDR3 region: CASSPRRGGHTDTQYF. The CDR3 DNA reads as TGTGCCAGCAGCCCCCGCCGCGGGGGCCACACAGATACGCAGTATTTT. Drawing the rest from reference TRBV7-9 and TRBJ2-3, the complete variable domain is DTGVSQNPRHKITKRGQNVTFRCDPISEHNRLYWYRQTLGQGPEFLTYFQNEAQLEKSRLLSDRFSAERPKGSFSTLEIQRTEQGDSAMYLCASSPRRGGHTDTQYFGPGTRLTVL.

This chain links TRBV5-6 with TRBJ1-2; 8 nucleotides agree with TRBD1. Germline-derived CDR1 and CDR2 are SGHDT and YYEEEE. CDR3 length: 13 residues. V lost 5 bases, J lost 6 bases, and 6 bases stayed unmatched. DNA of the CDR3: TGTGCCAGCAGATCAGGGGGCTGGGATGGCTACACCTTC. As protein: CASRSGGWDGYTF.

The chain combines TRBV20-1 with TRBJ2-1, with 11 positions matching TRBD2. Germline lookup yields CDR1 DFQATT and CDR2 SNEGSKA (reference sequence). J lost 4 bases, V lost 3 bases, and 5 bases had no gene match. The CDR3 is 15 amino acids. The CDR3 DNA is TGCAGTGCTAGTGACCTAGCGGGGGGTTACAATGAGCAGTTCTTC. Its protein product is CSASDLAGGYNEQFF.